These T cell receptor beta chains were read from a single sample in a study of CD8 T cells in ankylosing spondylitis. TCRdb reprocessed the 5' RACE reads with MiXCR, giving one entry per CDR3 protein. The repertoire holds about 450,000 distinct CDR3 sequences, with 25% to 30% as singletons. What was sequenced was blood, either unsorted or a sorted T cell fraction (not recorded which). These TCRs come from a male donor with ankylosing spondylitis. The CDR3 runs from the conserved cysteine through the conserved F or W. The D gene is left open where the match is weak. A clone size is listed for some rows: how often the clone was seen (once, few, many), or a class if it is expanded.

d_gene	j_gene	v_gene	abundance	CDR3aa	CDR3nt
.	TRBJ2-2	TRBV3-1	few	CASSQLSGELFF	TGTGCCAGCAGCCAACTGTCCGGGGAGCTGTTTTTT
.	TRBJ1-2	TRBV12-3/TRBV12-4	few	CASLTNLGRFDGYTF	TGTGCCAGCCTTACAAACCTAGGCCGATTCGACGGCTACACCTTC
TRBD2	TRBJ2-1	TRBV12-3/TRBV12-4	few	CASSLALSGRAYNEQFF	TGTGCCAGCAGTTTAGCGCTAAGCGGGAGGGCCTACAATGAGCAGTTCTTC
.	TRBJ1-2	TRBV7-2	few	CASSYLQGAGYTF	TGTGCCAGCAGCTACCTACAGGGAGCCGGCTACACCTTC
TRBD1	TRBJ1-5	TRBV30	.	CAWGTGGIKPQHF	TGTGCCTGGGGGACAGGGGGAATCAAGCCCCAGCATTTT
.	TRBJ2-7	TRBV11-2	few	CASSLGPVASYEQYF	TGTGCCAGCAGCTTAGGTCCGGTAGCCTCCTACGAGCAGTACTTC
.	TRBJ2-1	TRBV20-1	.	CSARELGVEFF	TGCAGTGCTAGAGAGCTCGGGGTGGAGTTCTTC
.	TRBJ2-2	TRBV5-1	few	CASKRFSGAGTGELFF	TGCGCCAGCAAACGCTTTTCGGGAGCGGGCACCGGGGAGCTGTTTTTT
.	TRBJ2-3	TRBV3-1	many	CASSRPGSTDTQYF	TGTGCCAGCAGCCGCCCGGGAAGCACAGATACGCAGTATTTT
.	TRBJ2-7	TRBV12-3/TRBV12-4	many	CASSLAGLAPLYEQYF	TGTGCCAGCAGTTTAGCGGGGCTAGCGCCACTCTACGAGCAGTACTTC
.	TRBJ2-2	TRBV9	.	CASSVGGPSFGDLFF	TGTGCCAGCAGCGTAGGAGGACCGTCCTTCGGGGACCTGTTTTTT
TRBD1	TRBJ2-1	TRBV4-2	.	CASSPGGTLYNEQFF	TGTGCCAGCAGCCCAGGGGGAACTCTTTACAATGAGCAGTTCTTC
.	TRBJ2-5	TRBV5-6	.	CASSLLDRPQETQYF	TGTGCCAGCAGCTTGTTGGACAGACCACAAGAGACCCAGTACTTC
TRBD1	TRBJ1-5	TRBV12-3/TRBV12-4	.	CASKRQGGGNQPQHF	TGTGCCAGCAAGCGCCAGGGGGGAGGCAATCAGCCCCAGCATTTT
.	TRBJ1-2	TRBV5-4	.	CASSLSGFGGYTF	TGTGCCAGCAGCTTGAGCGGGTTTGGGGGCTACACCTTC
TRBD1	TRBJ2-2	TRBV11-3	few	CASSFGRGLPTGELFF	TGTGCCAGCAGCTTCGGCAGGGGGTTACCCACCGGGGAGCTGTTTTTT
TRBD2	TRBJ2-1	TRBV30	.	CAWSRSSGSRNEQFF	TGTGCCTGGAGTAGATCTAGCGGGAGTAGGAATGAGCAGTTCTTC
.	TRBJ1-2	TRBV29-1	.	CSVEKNIDYGYTF	TGCAGCGTTGAGAAAAATATCGACTATGGCTACACCTTC
.	TRBJ2-7	TRBV10-3	few	CAISVWRDFFYEQYF	TGTGCCATCAGTGTATGGCGGGACTTCTTCTACGAGCAGTACTTC
.	TRBJ2-1	TRBV11-2	.	CASSLQGTTYNEQFF	TGTGCCAGCAGCTTACAGGGGACAACCTACAATGAGCAGTTCTTC
.	TRBJ1-5	TRBV12-3/TRBV12-4	.	CASSFTHGTDSNQPQHF	TGTGCCAGCAGTTTTACCCACGGGACGGATAGCAATCAGCCCCAGCATTTT
TRBD1	TRBJ1-6	TRBV7-2	.	CASSFSTGFDSPLHF	TGTGCCAGCAGCTTTTCGACAGGGTTTGATTCACCCCTCCACTTT
TRBD2	TRBJ2-5	TRBV20-1	.	CSAPVSGRARETQYF	TGCAGTGCTCCCGTTAGCGGGAGGGCCCGGGAGACCCAGTACTTC
TRBD2	TRBJ2-7	TRBV5-1	.	CASSQTGTRTYEQYF	TGCGCCAGCAGTCAGACCGGGACTAGGACCTACGAGCAGTACTTC
.	TRBJ1-3	TRBV6-1	.	CASSPGTRNTIYF	TGTGCCAGCAGTCCTGGCACCAGAAACACCATATATTTT
.	TRBJ1-3	TRBV11-2	few	CASSFPEGNTIYF	TGTGCCAGCAGCTTCCCTGAGGGAAACACCATATATTTT
.	TRBJ1-6	TRBV12-3/TRBV12-4	.	CASSFPGNSPLHF	TGTGCCAGCAGTTTCCCCGGGAATTCACCCCTCCACTTT
TRBD2	TRBJ2-7	TRBV20-1	.	CSAWPSGRAYEQYF	TGCAGTGCCTGGCCTAGCGGGAGGGCCTACGAGCAGTACTTC
.	TRBJ1-2	TRBV10-3	.	CAISERESGYTF	TGTGCCATCAGTGAGAGGGAGTCTGGCTACACCTTC
.	TRBJ1-2	TRBV7-2	.	CASSLDRDPSGYTF	TGTGCCAGCAGCTTAGACCGGGATCCGAGTGGCTACACCTTC
.	TRBJ1-1	TRBV5-1	.	CASTLRVNTEAFF	TGCGCCAGCACTCTCAGGGTGAACACTGAAGCTTTCTTT
TRBD1	TRBJ2-5	TRBV20-1	.	CSAPRAPQGVVETQYF	TGCAGTGCGCCGAGAGCACCACAGGGGGTGGTGGAGACCCAGTACTTC
TRBD1	TRBJ2-1	TRBV2	.	CASSEWTGSGYNEQFF	TGTGCCAGCAGTGAATGGACAGGCTCGGGGTACAATGAGCAGTTCTTC
TRBD1	TRBJ1-6	TRBV5-5	.	CASSFLDRVGSPLHF	TGTGCCAGCAGTTTTCTAGACAGGGTCGGCTCACCCCTCCACTTT
.	TRBJ2-1	TRBV5-1	few	CASSLAWESSYNEQFF	TGCGCCAGCAGCTTGGCCTGGGAAAGCTCCTACAATGAGCAGTTCTTC
.	TRBJ2-6	TRBV29-1	.	CSVDVLTF	TGCAGCGTTGACGTCCTGACTTTC
.	TRBJ2-1	TRBV30	once	CAWSVRGSVNEQFF	TGTGCCTGGAGTGTAAGGGGGAGCGTCAATGAGCAGTTCTTC
.	TRBJ2-6	TRBV20-1	few	CSAITGSGANVLTF	TGCAGTGCTATCACAGGGTCCGGGGCCAACGTCCTGACTTTC
.	TRBJ1-2	TRBV2	.	CASTTVYGYTF	TGTGCCAGCACGACCGTTTATGGCTACACCTTC
TRBD2	TRBJ2-1	TRBV5-1	.	CASSPNHSGTYNEQFF	TGCGCCAGCAGCCCAAACCATAGCGGGACCTACAATGAGCAGTTCTTC
TRBD2	TRBJ2-5	TRBV29-1	few	CSVEFAGVGETQYF	TGCAGCGTTGAGTTTGCGGGAGTAGGAGAGACCCAGTACTTC
TRBD1	TRBJ1-1	TRBV5-1	.	CASSLQGEANTEAFF	TGCGCCAGCAGCTTGCAGGGGGAGGCGAACACTGAAGCTTTCTTT
.	TRBJ2-6	TRBV5-1	.	CASSGGTVMSGANVLTF	TGCGCCAGCAGCGGCGGGACAGTGATGTCTGGGGCCAACGTCCTGACTTTC
TRBD2	TRBJ2-4	TRBV20-1	.	CSASRTSGRAAKNIQYF	TGCAGTGCTAGTAGGACTAGCGGGAGGGCCGCCAAAAACATTCAGTACTTC
.	TRBJ2-1	TRBV4-1	few	CASSQVARASSAEQFF	TGCGCCAGCAGCCAAGTAGCGAGGGCCTCGTCTGCTGAGCAGTTCTTC
.	TRBJ2-2	TRBV18	.	CASSASGTGELFF	TGTGCCAGCTCTGCATCTGGGACCGGGGAGCTGTTTTTT
.	TRBJ1-3	TRBV4-2	few	CASSQERGNTIYF	TGTGCCAGCAGCCAAGAACGTGGGAACACCATATATTTT
TRBD1	TRBJ1-5	TRBV20-1	.	CSARDRGYESNQPQHF	TGCAGTGCCCGGGACAGGGGTTATGAAAGCAATCAGCCCCAGCATTTT
TRBD2	TRBJ2-3	TRBV20-1	.	CSAFLSGRSTDTQYF	TGCAGTGCTTTCCTCAGCGGGAGGAGCACAGATACGCAGTATTTT
.	TRBJ2-3	TRBV29-1	.	CSVSGTHQADTQYF	TGCAGCGTTTCCGGGACCCATCAAGCAGATACGCAGTATTTT
TRBD1	TRBJ1-5	TRBV12-3/TRBV12-4	.	CASSPPDRGYQPQHF	TGTGCCAGCAGTCCACCGGACAGGGGGTACCAGCCCCAGCATTTT
.	TRBJ2-6	TRBV20-1	few	CSAFSGANVLTF	TGCAGTGCTTTTTCCGGGGCCAACGTCCTGACTTTC
.	TRBJ2-7	TRBV5-1	few	CASSTGDSSYEQYF	TGCGCCAGCAGTACGGGCGACAGCTCCTACGAGCAGTACTTC
TRBD1	TRBJ1-1	TRBV7-9	.	CASRAGGFTEAFF	TGTGCCAGCCGGGCAGGGGGGTTCACTGAAGCTTTCTTT